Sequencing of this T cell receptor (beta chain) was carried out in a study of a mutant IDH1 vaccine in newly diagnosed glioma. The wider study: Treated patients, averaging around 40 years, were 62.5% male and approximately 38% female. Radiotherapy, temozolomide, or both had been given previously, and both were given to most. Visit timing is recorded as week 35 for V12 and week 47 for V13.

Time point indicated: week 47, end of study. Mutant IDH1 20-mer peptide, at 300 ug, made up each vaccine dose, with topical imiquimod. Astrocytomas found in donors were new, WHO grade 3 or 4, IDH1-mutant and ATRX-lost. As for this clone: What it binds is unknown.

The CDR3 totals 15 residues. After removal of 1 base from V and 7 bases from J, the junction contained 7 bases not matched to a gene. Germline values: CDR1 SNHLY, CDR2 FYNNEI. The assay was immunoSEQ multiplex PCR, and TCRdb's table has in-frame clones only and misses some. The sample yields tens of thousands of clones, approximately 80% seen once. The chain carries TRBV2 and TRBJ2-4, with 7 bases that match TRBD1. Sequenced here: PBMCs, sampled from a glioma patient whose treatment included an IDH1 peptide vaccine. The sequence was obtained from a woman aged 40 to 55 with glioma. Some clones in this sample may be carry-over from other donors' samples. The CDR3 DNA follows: TGTGCCAGCAGTGAAGATGGCCTCAGGGGGAACATTCAGTACTTC. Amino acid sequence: CASSEDGLRGNIQYF.